A selection of T cell receptor beta chains follows, all from one sample in a study of spatial heterogeneity in lung cancer. TCRdb independently ran MiXCR on the 5' RACE reads; one entry per CDR3 protein. The sample consists of tens of thousands of distinct CDR3 sequences, roughly 12% of them appearing once. Sequences were derived from PBMCs, sampled at surgery. Receptors originate from a male donor with early-stage non-small cell lung cancer. The CDR3 runs from the conserved cysteine through the conserved F or W. A D gene is named only where the DNA matches it firmly. A row's size may be missing; if present it is once, few, many or a size class.

D gene	V gene	J gene	clone size	CDR3 protein	CDR3 DNA
.	TRBV28	TRBJ2-3	few	CASRLTSPDTQYF	TGTGCCAGCAGGTTGACTAGTCCAGATACGCAGTATTTT
TRBD1	TRBV10-3	TRBJ2-5	.	CAISERQGVGETQYF	TGTGCCATCAGTGAACGACAGGGGGTCGGTGAGACCCAGTACTTC
.	TRBV12-3/TRBV12-4	TRBJ1-5	.	CASSFAGDQPQHF	TGTGCCAGCAGTTTTGCGGGGGACCAGCCCCAGCATTTT
TRBD2	TRBV12-3/TRBV12-4	TRBJ2-5	medium-sized	CATTQGWGAGATQETQYF	TGTGCCACCACTCAGGGTTGGGGAGCGGGGGCTACTCAAGAGACCCAGTACTTC
.	TRBV7-8	TRBJ1-2	many	CASSLAMDGVYGYTF	TGTGCCAGCAGCTTAGCGATGGACGGAGTCTATGGCTACACCTTC
.	TRBV5-4	TRBJ1-1	few	CASSPDTNTEAFF	TGTGCCAGCAGCCCCGATACGAACACTGAAGCTTTCTTT
TRBD2	TRBV7-2	TRBJ2-7	few	CASSLTSGKYEQYF	TGTGCCAGCAGCTTAACTAGCGGGAAGTACGAGCAGTACTTC
.	TRBV9	TRBJ2-2	.	CASSVPGELFF	TGTGCCAGCAGCGTTCCCGGGGAGCTGTTTTTT
.	TRBV12-3/TRBV12-4	TRBJ1-5	.	CASSLSSQPQHF	TGTGCCAGCAGTTTATCTAGTCAGCCCCAGCATTTT
.	TRBV4-3	TRBJ2-3	many	CASSQPGQDTQYF	TGCGCCAGCAGCCAACCAGGGCAAGATACGCAGTATTTT
.	TRBV5-1	TRBJ2-7	.	CASSLDIAAGYEQYF	TGCGCCAGCAGCCTTGACATCGCGGCGGGCTACGAGCAGTACTTC
.	TRBV6-6	TRBJ2-1	few	CASSYSGGGTWNEQFF	TGTGCCAGCAGTTACTCGGGCGGAGGGACGTGGAATGAGCAGTTCTTC
.	TRBV7-2	TRBJ2-7	.	CASSPGTPKLYEQYF	TGTGCCAGCAGCCCCGGGACTCCCAAACTCTACGAGCAGTACTTC
.	TRBV29-1	TRBJ1-1	many	CSVDAGGDTEAFF	TGCAGCGTTGACGCAGGAGGGGACACTGAAGCTTTCTTT
.	TRBV5-1	TRBJ2-3	few	CASSLAGDPSTDTQYF	TGCGCCAGCAGCTTGGCAGGGGACCCTAGCACAGATACGCAGTATTTT
TRBD2	TRBV9	TRBJ2-5	many	CASSPRTSPGETQYF	TGTGCCAGCAGCCCCCGGACTAGTCCGGGAGAGACCCAGTACTTC
.	TRBV3-1	TRBJ1-1	many	CASSQVYMTPTEAFF	TGTGCCAGCAGCCAAGTTTATATGACTCCTACTGAAGCTTTCTTT
TRBD2	TRBV7-2	TRBJ2-5	.	CASSPRGGRGQETQYF	TGTGCCAGCAGCCCGAGGGGCGGGAGAGGACAAGAGACCCAGTACTTC
.	TRBV20-1	TRBJ2-3	few	CSARRGASTDTQYF	TGCAGTGCTAGACGGGGGGCTAGCACAGATACGCAGTATTTT
.	TRBV4-3	TRBJ1-6	.	CASSLYRVGADSPLHF	TGCGCCAGCAGTCTATACAGGGTCGGGGCGGATTCACCCCTCCACTTT
.	TRBV16	TRBJ2-3	many	CASSQRENTQYF	TGTGCCAGCAGCCAACGGGAGAATACGCAGTATTTT
.	TRBV12-3/TRBV12-4	TRBJ1-3	.	CASSPRTAISGNTIYF	TGTGCCAGCAGTCCCCGGACGGCGATCTCTGGAAACACCATATATTTT
.	TRBV11-2	TRBJ1-1	few	CASSWRSSRGSNTEAFF	TGTGCCAGCAGCTGGCGTTCAAGTAGGGGATCGAACACTGAAGCTTTCTTT
.	TRBV5-6	TRBJ2-7	.	CASSLGDLDEQYF	TGTGCCAGCAGCTTGGGGGACTTGGACGAGCAGTACTTC
TRBD1	TRBV12-3/TRBV12-4	TRBJ1-4	.	CASSRQGGEKLFF	TGTGCCAGCAGTCGACAGGGTGGTGAAAAACTGTTTTTT
.	TRBV6-1	TRBJ2-7	many	CASSERNYEQYF	TGTGCCAGCAGTGAACGGAACTACGAGCAGTACTTC
.	TRBV4-3	TRBJ1-1	few	CASSQVPGNTEAFF	TGCGCCAGCAGCCAAGTACCAGGGAACACTGAAGCTTTCTTT
TRBD1	TRBV7-2	TRBJ1-3	.	CASTPQGTVGNTIYF	TGTGCCAGCACCCCCCAGGGGACAGTAGGAAACACCATATATTTT
.	TRBV12-3/TRBV12-4	TRBJ1-3	many	CASSLFSTLAGNTIYF	TGTGCCAGCAGTTTATTTTCGACGTTGGCTGGAAACACCATATATTTT
.	TRBV23-1	TRBJ2-7	.	CASSEETDSYEQYF	TGCGCCAGCAGCGAAGAAACCGACAGTTACGAGCAGTACTTC
TRBD1	TRBV28	TRBJ2-7	few	CASRSPFRLTGGASYEQYF	TGTGCCAGCAGGTCTCCCTTTCGTCTGACAGGGGGTGCGTCCTACGAGCAGTACTTC
TRBD2	TRBV5-1	TRBJ2-7	.	CASSYLAGTTYERYF	TGCGCCAGCAGCTACCTAGCGGGAACTACCTACGAGCGGTACTTC
.	TRBV12-3/TRBV12-4	TRBJ2-3	few	CASTPRGTDTQYF	TGTGCCAGCACCCCTAGGGGGACAGATACGCAGTATTTT
.	TRBV18	TRBJ1-1	.	CASSPPQARTEAFF	TGTGCCAGCTCACCACCTCAGGCGAGGACTGAAGCTTTCTTT
.	TRBV6-5	TRBJ2-1	.	CASSYSSPYNEQFF	TGTGCCAGCAGTTATTCCAGCCCCTACAATGAGCAGTTCTTC
TRBD1	TRBV20-1	TRBJ2-3	.	CSADTGTGPTDTQYF	TGCAGTGCCGACACCGGGACAGGGCCCACAGATACGCAGTATTTT
.	TRBV29-1	TRBJ2-7	.	CSVTSGNEQYF	TGCAGCGTCACATCCGGGAACGAGCAGTACTTC
.	TRBV2	TRBJ1-1	.	CASSSQPNTEAFF	TGTGCCAGCAGTAGTCAGCCGAACACTGAAGCTTTCTTT
TRBD1	TRBV6-5	TRBJ2-7	once	CASSPYHPRLYGTGMSEQYF	TGTGCCAGCAGTCCATATCACCCCCGGTTATACGGGACAGGGATGAGCGAGCAGTACTTC
TRBD2	TRBV7-2	TRBJ2-1	.	CASSPQGLAGGEQFF	TGTGCCAGCAGCCCGCAAGGACTAGCGGGAGGGGAGCAGTTCTTC
.	TRBV10-3	TRBJ1-5	many	CATKSRPMDDQPQHF	TGTGCCACTAAATCACGCCCCATGGACGACCAGCCCCAGCATTTT
TRBD1	TRBV20-1	TRBJ1-2	few	CSATPRDSYGYTF	TGCAGTGCTACGCCCCGGGACAGCTATGGCTACACCTTC
.	TRBV7-6	TRBJ2-7	many	CASSSADRSSRPYF	TGTGCCAGCAGCTCTGCGGATAGGAGTAGCCGGCCGTACTTC
TRBD2	TRBV20-1	TRBJ2-1	.	CSARDPAGSRLNEQFF	TGCAGTGCTAGGGACCCAGCGGGGTCCCGCCTTAATGAGCAGTTCTTC
.	TRBV20-1	TRBJ1-2	.	CSARDLGPRGYTF	TGCAGTGCTAGAGATTTGGGACCTAGGGGCTACACCTTC
.	TRBV28	TRBJ2-7	few	CASSFPLPSYEQYF	TGTGCCAGCAGTTTTCCCCTACCCTCCTACGAGCAGTACTTC
.	TRBV29-1	TRBJ2-3	many	CSGIGVVTDTQYF	TGCAGCGGAATAGGGGTCGTGACAGATACGCAGTATTTT
.	TRBV6-6	TRBJ1-6	few	CASSYQVGVEPLHF	TGTGCCAGCAGTTACCAGGTTGGGGTAGAGCCCCTCCACTTT
.	TRBV4-3	TRBJ1-4	few	CASSQDPRGYTNEKLFF	TGCGCCAGCAGCCAAGATCCAAGGGGTTACACTAATGAAAAACTGTTTTTT
TRBD1	TRBV28	TRBJ1-2	.	CASRSGQDDGYTF	TGTGCCAGCAGATCCGGACAGGACGATGGCTACACCTTC
.	TRBV11-1	TRBJ2-7	few	CASSYAGLNYEQYF	TGTGCCAGCAGCTATGCGGGCCTCAACTACGAGCAGTACTTC
.	TRBV6-5	TRBJ1-2	few	CASRRLGDGYTF	TGTGCCAGCAGGAGACTAGGAGATGGCTACACCTTC
TRBD1	TRBV7-9	TRBJ2-7	few	CASSLPTGGTGEQYF	TGTGCCAGCAGCTTACCAACAGGGGGGACAGGCGAGCAGTACTTC